The clone carrying this TCR beta chain was counted a few times. Time point in this sample: sample taken at primary tumor resection. Tumor, nontumor lung or frozen PBMC supplied whole RNA that was sequenced unsorted. There were 72 donors, all of them untreated patients with early-stage non-small cell lung cancer. The sample originates from a study of spatial heterogeneity in lung cancer. A distinct unique molecular identifier was carried by each TCR cDNA molecule. TCRdb itself ran the 5' RACE reads through MiXCR, one entry per CDR3 protein. This sample carries some 47,000 distinct CDR3 sequences, roughly 6.5% of them seen once, and the ten largest clones take 2.9%. The CDR3 consists of 15 residues. V shed 7 bases and J 0 bases; nucleotides not matched to a gene: 3. Germline V gene lookup returns CDR1 MRHNA and CDR2 SNTAGT.

Sequences were derived from PBMCs, sampled at surgery. J is TRBJ2-6 and V is TRBV6-4; TRBD2 agrees at 7 bases. This TCR was sampled from a female donor with early-stage non-small cell lung cancer. The CDR3 bases are TGTGCCAGCAACCCGGGGGGCTCTGGGGCCAACGTCCTGACTTTC. Its translation: CASNPGGSGANVLTF.